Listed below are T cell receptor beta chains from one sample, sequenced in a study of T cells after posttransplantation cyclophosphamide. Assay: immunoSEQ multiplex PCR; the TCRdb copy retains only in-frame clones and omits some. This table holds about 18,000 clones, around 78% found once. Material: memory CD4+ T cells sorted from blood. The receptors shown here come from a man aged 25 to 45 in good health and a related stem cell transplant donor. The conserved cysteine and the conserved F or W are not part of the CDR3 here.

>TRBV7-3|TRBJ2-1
ASSSGLPGSNNEQF
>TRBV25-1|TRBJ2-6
ASTGGGPSSGANVLT
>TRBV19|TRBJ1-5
ASSRTDYQPQH
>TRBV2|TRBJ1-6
ASSVRGQGGSINSPLH
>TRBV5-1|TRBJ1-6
ASSAGGLLNSPLH
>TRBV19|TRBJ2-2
ASSIKAGTVGELF
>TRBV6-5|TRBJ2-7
ASTRQIPYEQY
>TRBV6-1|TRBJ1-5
ASSDRGQPQH
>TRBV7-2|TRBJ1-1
ASSLELPNTEAF
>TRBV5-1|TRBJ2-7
ASKLAGGRSYEQY
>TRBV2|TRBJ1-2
ASSESGGSGYT
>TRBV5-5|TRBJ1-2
ASSLGRSNYGYT
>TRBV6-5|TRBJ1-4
ASSSHEVGGVGKLF
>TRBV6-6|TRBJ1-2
ASRSPQTNYGYT
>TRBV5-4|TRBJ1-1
ASSLGQRNEAF
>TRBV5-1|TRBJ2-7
ASSLVLGGSSYEQY
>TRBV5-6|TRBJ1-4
ASSRRQGDNEKLF
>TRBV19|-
ASSSGNEQY
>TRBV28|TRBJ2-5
ASSNIGTGITQETQY
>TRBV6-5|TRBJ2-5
ASSPTRETRY
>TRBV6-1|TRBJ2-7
ASRDRGGSYEQY
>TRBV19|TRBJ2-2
ASSTEGLAGGNTGELF
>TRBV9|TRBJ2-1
ASSARQGANEQF
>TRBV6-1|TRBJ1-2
ASRRTGNYGYT
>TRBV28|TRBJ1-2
ASSAMDRGLYGYT
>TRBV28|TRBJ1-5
ASSFGGFYSNQPQH
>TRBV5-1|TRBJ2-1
ASSLLPGEGYNEQF
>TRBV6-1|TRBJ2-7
ASSVASIWEQY
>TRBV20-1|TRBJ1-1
SALKNTEAF
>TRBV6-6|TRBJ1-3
ASSYSEGGGNTIY
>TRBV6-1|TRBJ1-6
ASRPTNNSPLH
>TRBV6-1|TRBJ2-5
ASSERGGGETQY
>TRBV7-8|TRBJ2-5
ASSFKEWQETQY